One sample yielded the 22 T cell receptor beta chains listed below, sequenced in a study of cytomegalovirus exposure and HLA in healthy donors. Primers included in the PCR were 60 Vbeta and 13 Jbeta primers. The repertoire was sequenced with immunoSEQ multiplex PCR; TCRdb's copy has only in-frame clones and lacks some. The sample shows around 99,000 clones, around 73% of them seen only once. Sequenced sample: PBMCs. All receptors derive from a man under 40 in good health and CMV-seronegative.

The CDR3 loop reads CASSYSRTDMNTEAFF. CDR3 nucleotides: TGTGCCAGCAGTTACTCGAGAACAGACATGAACACTGAAGCTTTCTTT. The V gene is TRBV6-5, the J gene TRBJ1-1; D is uncertain. The CDR3 totals 16 residues. Trimming took 0 bases from V and 0 from J, leaving 11 bases between them. Looked up from germline, CDR1 is MNHEY and CDR2 is SVGAGI.

The genes are TRBV7-3 and TRBJ2-1, with D maybe TRBD2 (5 bases). V dropped 4 bases and J dropped 10 bases, with 11 bases sitting between them. Per germline, CDR1 SGHTA and CDR2 FQGTGA. The CDR3 totals 12 residues. CDR3 protein: CASSSNRGEQFF. In nucleotides, the CDR3 is TGTGCCAGCAGCTCGAACCGGGGAGAGCAGTTCTTC.

This chain links TRBV5-4 with TRBJ2-1; D may be TRBD1 (6 bases). V gave up 4 bases and J gave up 1 base, with 12 bases separating them. From germline, CDR1 is SGHNT and CDR2 YYREEE (reference sequence). The CDR3 runs 15 residues. The CDR3 coding sequence is TGTGCCAGCAGCGAACCTAGGGGGTCCTACAATGAGCAGTTCTTC. This gives the protein CASSEPRGSYNEQFF.

The chain links TRBV15 to TRBJ1-3; D is undetermined. The germline CDR1 and CDR2 sequences are LNHNV and YYDKDF (reference sequence). The germline V and J ends were trimmed by 5 bases and 2 bases, with 7 bases remaining between them. This CDR3 comprises 13 residues. The CDR3: CATSEGPGNTIYF. The CDR3 DNA sequence: TGTGCCACCAGCGAGGGCCCTGGAAACACCATATATTTT. Full variable domain (rest looked up from reference TRBV15 and TRBJ1-3): DAMVIQNPRYQVTQFGKPVTLSCSQTLNHNVMYWYQQKSSQAPKLLFHYYDKDFNNEADTPDNFQSRRPNTSFCFLDIRSPGLGDTAMYLCATSEGPGNTIYFGEGSWLTVV.

V gene TRBV7-2 combines with J gene TRBJ2-3; D uncertain. Germline lookup yields CDR1 SGHTA and CDR2 FQGNSA. The CDR3 contains 15 residues. Trimming took 0 bases from V and 0 from J, leaving 7 bases between them. The CDR3 region is CASSLAAASTDTQYF. DNA for the CDR3: TGTGCCAGCAGCTTAGCGGCGGCTAGCACAGATACGCAGTATTTT.

The chain carries TRBV30 and TRBJ1-1, with 7 bases aligning to TRBD1. Germline-derived CDR1 and CDR2 are GTSNPN and SVGIG (reference sequence). J lost 7 bases, V lost 1 base, and 6 bases had no gene match. The CDR3 has 13 residues. CDR3 loop: CAWSGGRQGEAFF. CDR3 coding DNA: TGTGCCTGGAGTGGGGGGAGACAGGGTGAAGCTTTCTTT.

This rearrangement joins TRBV5-1 to TRBJ2-5; 8 bases match TRBD1. This CDR3 comprises 19 residues. J lost 2 bases, V lost 4 bases, and 19 bases had no gene match. Germline V CDR1 and CDR2: SGHRS, YFSETQ. CDR3 loop: CASSLGQVSIGITQETQYF. The CDR3 DNA reads TGCGCCAGCAGCCTGGGACAGGTTTCGATCGGGATAACGCAAGAGACCCAGTACTTC.

V is TRBV21-1 and J is TRBJ2-2; the table gives TRBD2 as D, unverified against the DNA. TRBV21-1 is deemed a pseudogene. This CDR3 has 15 amino acids. In DNA, the CDR3 is TGTGCCAGCAGCAAAGGGGGACTAGCGTCCGGGGAGCTGTTTTTT. Its translation is CASSKGGLASGELFF.

The rearrangement links TRBV6-5 to TRBJ2-7, with D possibly TRBD2 on 6 matching bases. V lost 2 bases to trimming and J lost 3 bases, with 8 bases between them. CDR1 and CDR2 (germline): MNHEY, SVGAGI. The CDR3 sequence is 13 residues long. This CDR3 reads CASSYASVYEQYF. CDR3 in DNA: TGTGCCAGCAGTTACGCTAGCGTCTACGAGCAGTACTTC.

The rearrangement joins TRBV7-6 to TRBJ1-1, with 8 bases that match TRBD1. This CDR3 has 15 amino acids. Germline loops: CDR1 SGHVS, CDR2 FNYEAQ. After removal of 4 bases from V and 1 base from J, the junction contained 5 bases not matched to a gene. CDR3 amino acids: CASSSPGGRNTEAFF. Written as DNA, the CDR3 is TGTGCCAGCAGCTCCCCAGGGGGCCGGAACACTGAAGCTTTCTTT.

The rearrangement joins TRBV5-1 to TRBJ1-1; 8 positions match TRBD1. The CDR3 consists of 16 residues. Looked up from germline, CDR1 is SGHRS and CDR2 is YFSETQ. V trimming: 1 base; J trimming: 1 base; junction bases outside the gene matches: 6. CDR3: CASSLTGTGGNTEAFF. The DNA for the CDR3 is TGCGCCAGCAGCTTGACCGGGACAGGAGGGAACACTGAAGCTTTCTTT.

This clone was seen only a few times. The chain couples TRBV7-6 to TRBJ1-6, with 9 bases identical to TRBD1. CDR3 length: 18 residues. J was trimmed by 2 bases and V by 5 bases; bases with no gene match: 10. The V gene's germline CDR1 is SGHVS and CDR2 FNYEAQ. The CDR3 nucleotides read TGTGCCAGCAGCCCTGGGGGACAGGGAGGACCCTATAATTCACCCCTCCACTTT. It encodes CASSPGGQGGPYNSPLHF.

This clone has only one observation. This chain uses TRBV10-2 with TRBJ1-1; TRBD1 matches at 8 bases. The CDR3 runs 16 residues. From germline, CDR1 is WSHSY and CDR2 SAAADI. The J segment lost 4 bases and the V segment lost 2 bases, leaving 9 bases of the junction unmatched. The CDR3 sequence is CASSELWQGAVTEAFF. For the CDR3, the DNA is TGCGCCAGCAGTGAGCTGTGGCAGGGGGCTGTCACTGAAGCTTTCTTT.

The chain combines TRBV18 with TRBJ2-1, with a tentative D call TRBD2 (5 bases). The CDR3 loop spans 14 amino acids. CDR1 is KGHSH and CDR2 is LQKENI in the germline V gene. Trimming stripped 1 base from V and 9 bases from J, with 13 bases between. The CDR3 DNA sequence: TGTGCCAGCTCACCACTTACGGGGTTGGGTGAGCAGTTCTTC. Amino acids: CASSPLTGLGEQFF.

The V and J genes are TRBV5-1 and TRBJ2-3; D is unresolved. Germline V gives CDR1 SGHRS, CDR2 YFSETQ. CDR3 size: 15 residues. Trimming pared 4 bases from V and 1 base from J, leaving 13 bases between. The CDR3 sequence is CASSLLSIGTDTQYF. CDR3 DNA: TGCGCCAGCAGCCTCCTATCAATAGGCACAGATACGCAGTATTTT.

As for this clone: A single base is all that separates this from a far larger clone, so a read error is likely. This chain joins TRBV4-2 and TRBJ2-1; TRBD2 matches 8 bases. Per germline, CDR1 LGHNA and CDR2 YNFKEQ. The V gene end was trimmed by 0 bases and the J gene end by 5 bases; junction bases not matched to a gene: 12. CDR3 length: 18 residues. The CDR3 DNA is TGTGCCAGCAGCCAAGATTTAAGCGGGTGGCGGGGGGACAATGAGCAGTTCTTC. This codes for CASSQDLSGWRGDNEQFF.

The chain uses TRBV28 and TRBJ2-1, with a possible D match to TRBD1 (5 bases). CDR3 length: 16 residues. Germline CDR1 MDHEN, CDR2 SYDVKM. V lost 6 bases and J lost 6, with 21 bases in between. In nucleotides, the CDR3 is TGTGCCAGCAGCCAGGGAATCGGTGAACGAGGCAATGAGCAGTTCTTC. It specifies CASSQGIGERGNEQFF.

The chain employs TRBV28 and TRBJ2-5; TRBD2 agrees at 7 bases. The germline V gene encodes CDR1 MDHEN and CDR2 SYDVKM. V dropped 10 bases and J dropped 4; count of bases not matched to a gene: 12. The CDR3 has 14 amino acids. This CDR3 reads CATKPEIAGETQYF. The CDR3 DNA sequence: TGTGCCACCAAGCCCGAGATAGCGGGAGAGACCCAGTACTTC.

The V and J genes are TRBV5-1 and TRBJ2-3; 7 nucleotides agree with TRBD2. V was pared by 3 bases and J by 3 bases, with 4 bases of the junction left unmatched. The CDR3 extends over 14 amino acids. The germline V gene encodes CDR1 SGHRS and CDR2 YFSETQ. CDR3 protein: CASSWGGKTDTQYF. In DNA form, the CDR3 reads TGCGCCAGCAGCTGGGGAGGGAAAACAGATACGCAGTATTTT.

The rearrangement joins TRBV2 to TRBJ2-3, with TRBD2 as a possible D gene (6 bases). V gave up 5 bases and J gave up 0 bases, with 21 bases separating them. Germline CDR1 and CDR2: SNHLY and FYNNEI. CDR3 length: 18 residues. The CDR3 loop reads CASSTRYIGGTSTDTQYF. In nucleotides, the CDR3 is TGTGCCAGCAGTACCCGGTATATTGGCGGGACTAGCACAGATACGCAGTATTTT. Full variable domain (missing parts from reference TRBV2 and TRBJ2-3): EPEVTQTPSHQVTQMGQEVILRCVPISNHLYFYWYRQILGQKVEFLVSFYNNEISEKSEIFDDQFSVERPDGSNFTLKIRSTKLEDSAMYFCASSTRYIGGTSTDTQYFGPGTRLTVL.

J is TRBJ2-7 and V is TRBV6-1, with D perhaps matching TRBD1 (5 bases). This CDR3 has 12 amino acids. V lost 7 bases to trimming and J lost 0 bases, with 7 bases between them. Germline V gene sequence: CDR1 MNHNS, CDR2 SASEGT. CDR3 in DNA: TGTGCCAGCAACAGGTACTCCTACGAGCAGTACTTC. It encodes CASNRYSYEQYF.

V usage is TRBV7-2 and J usage is TRBJ2-7; D unresolved. V dropped 1 base and J dropped 2 bases, with 3 bases sitting between them. This CDR3 is built from 12 residues. Germline V gene data show CDR1 as SGHTA and CDR2 as FQGNSA. CDR3 coding DNA: TGTGCCAGCAGCTTAGTAGCCTACGAGCAGTACTTC. Translating it yields CASSLVAYEQYF.